Here is one T cell receptor (beta chain) with its context. Antigen unknown. This record belongs to a study of T cell responses to AZD1222 COVID-19 vaccine. The study, taken as a whole, reports: Seropositive at baseline were only six AZD1222 recipients. Mostly white British, mostly female donors; authors suggested clonal diversity may be underestimated. When two AZD1222 doses had been given, Spike-specific TCR breadth and depth rose.

The CDR3 length is 16 residues. Per germline, CDR1 KGHSH and CDR2 LQKENI. V was pared by 3 bases and J by 0 bases, with 14 bases between. The repertoire was sequenced with immunoSEQ multiplex PCR; TCRdb's copy has only in-frame clones and lacks some. The sample has some 80,000 clones, approximately 80% seen once. This chain joins TRBV18 and TRBJ1-1; D is perhaps TRBD1 (5 bases). The sample in question was peripheral blood, obtained 28 days after the second dose of the MenACWY control vaccine. The origin of this receptor is an adult who received the MenACWY meningococcal vaccine as a control. As DNA, the CDR3 is TGTGCCAGCTCACCCCAAACGACAGCCCTGAACACTGAAGCTTTCTTT. Translated: CASSPQTTALNTEAFF.